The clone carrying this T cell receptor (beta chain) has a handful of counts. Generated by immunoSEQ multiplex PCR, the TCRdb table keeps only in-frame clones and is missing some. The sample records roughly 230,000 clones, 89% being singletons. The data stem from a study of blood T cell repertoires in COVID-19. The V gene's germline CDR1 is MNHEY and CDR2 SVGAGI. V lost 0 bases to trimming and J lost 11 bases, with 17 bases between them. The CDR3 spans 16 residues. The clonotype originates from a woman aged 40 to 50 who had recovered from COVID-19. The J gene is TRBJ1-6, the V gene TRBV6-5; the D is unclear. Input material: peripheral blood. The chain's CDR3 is CASSYSPGPVVPPLHF. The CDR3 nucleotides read TGTGCCAGCAGTTACTCGCCAGGTCCTGTTGTACCACCCCTCCACTTT.